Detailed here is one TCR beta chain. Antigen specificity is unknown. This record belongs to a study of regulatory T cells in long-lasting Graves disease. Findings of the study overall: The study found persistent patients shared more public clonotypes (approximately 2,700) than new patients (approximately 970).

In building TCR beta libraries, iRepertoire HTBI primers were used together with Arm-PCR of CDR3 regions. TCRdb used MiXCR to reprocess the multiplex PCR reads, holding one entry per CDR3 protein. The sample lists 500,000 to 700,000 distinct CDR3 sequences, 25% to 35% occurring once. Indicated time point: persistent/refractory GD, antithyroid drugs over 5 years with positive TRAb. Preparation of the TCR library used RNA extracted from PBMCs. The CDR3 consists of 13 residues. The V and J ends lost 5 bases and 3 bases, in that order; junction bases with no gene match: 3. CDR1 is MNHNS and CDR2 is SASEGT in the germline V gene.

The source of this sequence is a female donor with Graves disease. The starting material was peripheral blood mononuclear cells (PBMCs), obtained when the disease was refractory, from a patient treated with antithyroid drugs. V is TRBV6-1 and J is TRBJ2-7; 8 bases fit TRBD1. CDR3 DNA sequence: TGTGCCAGCAGTCGGACAGGGTACTACGAGCAGTACTTC. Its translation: CASSRTGYYEQYF.